Listed below are T cell receptor beta chains from one sample, sequenced in a study of persistence of HIV-infected CD4 T cells. Sequenced by immunoSEQ multiplex PCR; TCRdb stores in-frame clones only, minus some. There are 25,000 to 35,000 clones in the sample; roughly four fifths occur only once, and 4.6% lies in the top ten. Their specific antigens are unknown. Sequencing was performed on CD4+ T cells sorted from PBMCs after 18-hour stimulation, taken from a patient who received antiretroviral therapy. Source of these receptors: an adult man with HIV who was CMV-seropositive. Both conserved end residues are part of each CDR3. Each record gives: clone size, J gene, V gene, D gene, CDR3 protein, CDR3 DNA. D genes are given only for firm matches. Clone size appears in some rows only: once, few, many, or a class for an expanded clone.

clone size: .; J gene: TRBJ1-5; V gene: TRBV28; D gene: .; CDR3 protein: CASSTIRGPSNQPQHF; CDR3 DNA: TGTGCCAGCAGCACCATACGGGGGCCAAGCAATCAGCCCCAGCATTTT
clone size: .; J gene: TRBJ2-2; V gene: TRBV27; D gene: TRBD1; CDR3 protein: CASSLGTGNTGELFF; CDR3 DNA: TGTGCCAGCAGTCTCGGGACAGGAAACACCGGGGAGCTGTTTTTT
clone size: .; J gene: TRBJ2-2; V gene: TRBV5-1; D gene: TRBD1; CDR3 protein: CASRLTGANTGELFF; CDR3 DNA: TGCGCCAGCAGACTGACAGGGGCGAACACCGGGGAGCTGTTTTTT
clone size: once; J gene: TRBJ2-7; V gene: TRBV5-1; D gene: .; CDR3 protein: CASSSQGGPFSEQYF; CDR3 DNA: TGCGCCAGCAGCTCACAGGGGGGGCCTTTTTCCGAGCAGTACTTC
clone size: once; J gene: TRBJ2-2; V gene: TRBV2; D gene: TRBD2; CDR3 protein: CASTRSGGANTGELFF; CDR3 DNA: TGTGCCAGCACTCGTAGCGGGGGGGCGAACACCGGGGAGCTGTTTTTT
clone size: .; J gene: TRBJ2-1; V gene: TRBV5-1; D gene: TRBD1; CDR3 protein: CASSSMGQANNEQFF; CDR3 DNA: TGCGCCAGCAGCTCAATGGGACAGGCAAACAATGAGCAGTTCTTC
clone size: .; J gene: TRBJ2-2; V gene: TRBV2; D gene: .; CDR3 protein: CASRDTPGELFF; CDR3 DNA: TGTGCCAGCAGGGACACCCCCGGGGAGCTGTTTTTT
clone size: .; J gene: TRBJ1-2; V gene: TRBV7-3; D gene: .; CDR3 protein: CASSTGGNYGYTF; CDR3 DNA: TGTGCCAGCAGTACCGGGGGTAACTATGGCTACACCTTC
clone size: .; J gene: TRBJ1-1; V gene: TRBV5-1; D gene: TRBD1; CDR3 protein: CASSPLTRQGRWNTEAFF; CDR3 DNA: TGCGCCAGCAGCCCACTAACCAGACAGGGACGGTGGAACACTGAAGCTTTCTTT
clone size: once; J gene: TRBJ2-3; V gene: TRBV19; D gene: TRBD2; CDR3 protein: CASSLIAGGGTDTQYF; CDR3 DNA: TGTGCCAGTAGCTTAATTGCGGGGGGGGGCACAGATACGCAGTATTTT
clone size: .; J gene: TRBJ2-7; V gene: TRBV20-1; D gene: .; CDR3 protein: CSAFLSYEQYF; CDR3 DNA: TGCAGTGCTTTCCTCTCCTACGAGCAGTACTTC
clone size: .; J gene: TRBJ1-4; V gene: TRBV18; D gene: .; CDR3 protein: CASSLLSGSSEKLFF; CDR3 DNA: TGTGCCAGCTCCCTCTTATCAGGGTCGTCTGAAAAACTGTTTTTT
clone size: .; J gene: TRBJ2-7; V gene: TRBV5-1; D gene: .; CDR3 protein: CASSLVSGPGYEQYF; CDR3 DNA: TGCGCCAGCAGCTTGGTTTCAGGGCCTGGGTACGAGCAGTACTTC
clone size: .; J gene: TRBJ2-6; V gene: TRBV7-9; D gene: TRBD1; CDR3 protein: CASSLAGTGHSGANVLTF; CDR3 DNA: TGTGCCAGCAGCCTAGCCGGGACAGGCCACTCTGGGGCCAACGTCCTGACTTTC
clone size: .; J gene: TRBJ2-2; V gene: TRBV2; D gene: TRBD1; CDR3 protein: CASRSDRAKTGELFF; CDR3 DNA: TGTGCCAGCAGGTCGGACAGGGCGAAAACCGGGGAGCTGTTTTTT
clone size: .; J gene: TRBJ1-4; V gene: TRBV7-7; D gene: .; CDR3 protein: CASSPRPLTNEKLFF; CDR3 DNA: TGTGCCAGCAGCCCGCGCCCTTTAACTAATGAAAAACTGTTTTTT
clone size: .; J gene: TRBJ1-4; V gene: TRBV5-1; D gene: .; CDR3 protein: CASSYTGEANEKLFF; CDR3 DNA: TGCGCCAGCAGCTACACAGGTGAAGCTAATGAAAAACTGTTTTTT
clone size: .; J gene: TRBJ1-2; V gene: TRBV10-2; D gene: .; CDR3 protein: CASSEQMDYGYTF; CDR3 DNA: TGCGCCAGCAGTGAGCAGATGGACTATGGCTACACCTTC
clone size: .; J gene: TRBJ1-6; V gene: TRBV7-3; D gene: .; CDR3 protein: CASSLSPFGGSPLHF; CDR3 DNA: TGTGCCAGCAGCTTAAGCCCCTTTGGGGGTTCACCCCTCCACTTT
clone size: .; J gene: TRBJ1-1; V gene: TRBV2; D gene: .; CDR3 protein: CASSENTEAFF; CDR3 DNA: TGTGCCAGCAGTGAGAACACTGAAGCTTTCTTT
clone size: .; J gene: TRBJ2-7; V gene: TRBV6-5; D gene: .; CDR3 protein: CASKVSASYEQYF; CDR3 DNA: TGTGCCAGCAAAGTTTCGGCTTCCTACGAGCAGTACTTC
clone size: .; J gene: TRBJ1-6; V gene: TRBV4-1; D gene: .; CDR3 protein: CASSKEVSGWTYNSPLHF; CDR3 DNA: TGCGCCAGCAGCAAAGAAGTGTCCGGGTGGACCTATAATTCACCCCTCCACTTT
clone size: .; J gene: TRBJ2-1; V gene: TRBV9; D gene: TRBD2; CDR3 protein: CASSPPTSGGGDEQFF; CDR3 DNA: TGTGCCAGCAGCCCCCCGACTAGCGGGGGGGGTGATGAGCAGTTCTTC
clone size: .; J gene: TRBJ1-6; V gene: TRBV30; D gene: .; CDR3 protein: CAWGLKGLGYSPLHF; CDR3 DNA: TGTGCCTGGGGGTTGAAGGGCCTTGGGTATTCACCCCTCCACTTT
clone size: .; J gene: TRBJ2-7; V gene: TRBV7-2; D gene: TRBD2; CDR3 protein: CASSYGGGSYEQYF; CDR3 DNA: TGTGCCAGCAGCTACGGCGGGGGCTCCTACGAGCAGTACTTC
clone size: .; J gene: TRBJ2-1; V gene: TRBV7-2; D gene: TRBD2; CDR3 protein: CASSLVRLAVNNEQFF; CDR3 DNA: TGTGCCAGCAGCTTAGTGAGACTAGCGGTGAACAATGAGCAGTTCTTC
clone size: .; J gene: TRBJ1-2; V gene: TRBV5-1; D gene: .; CDR3 protein: CASSLAGNYGYTF; CDR3 DNA: TGCGCCAGCAGCTTGGCAGGAAACTATGGCTACACCTTC
clone size: once; J gene: TRBJ2-6; V gene: TRBV5-4; D gene: .; CDR3 protein: CASSLGSGSWDSGANVLTF; CDR3 DNA: TGTGCCAGCAGCTTGGGGAGCGGGTCATGGGACTCTGGGGCCAACGTCCTGACTTTC
clone size: once; J gene: TRBJ2-7; V gene: TRBV5-1; D gene: .; CDR3 protein: CASSLGGIREQYF; CDR3 DNA: TGCGCCAGCAGCTTGGGTGGGATCCGCGAGCAGTACTTC
clone size: once; J gene: TRBJ1-5; V gene: TRBV29-1; D gene: .; CDR3 protein: CSVVGGRGQPQHF; CDR3 DNA: TGCAGCGTTGTAGGGGGTCGCGGTCAGCCCCAGCATTTT
clone size: .; J gene: TRBJ1-1; V gene: TRBV10-1; D gene: .; CDR3 protein: CASSGDLLTEAFF; CDR3 DNA: TGCGCCAGCAGCGGGGACTTACTCACTGAAGCTTTCTTT
clone size: .; J gene: TRBJ2-4; V gene: TRBV7-9; D gene: TRBD1; CDR3 protein: CASSSQGIRDIQYF; CDR3 DNA: TGTGCCAGCAGCTCACAGGGGATTCGCGACATTCAGTACTTC
clone size: .; J gene: TRBJ2-2; V gene: TRBV11-2; D gene: .; CDR3 protein: CASSHSARGGTGELFF; CDR3 DNA: TGTGCCAGCAGCCATAGCGCCAGGGGAGGGACCGGGGAGCTGTTTTTT
clone size: .; J gene: TRBJ2-7; V gene: TRBV18; D gene: .; CDR3 protein: CASSEGTRSYEQYF; CDR3 DNA: TGTGCCAGCTCAGAGGGGACCAGATCCTACGAGCAGTACTTC
clone size: once; J gene: TRBJ2-3; V gene: TRBV5-1; D gene: TRBD2; CDR3 protein: CASSQVLAGSTDTQYF; CDR3 DNA: TGCGCCAGCAGTCAAGTGCTAGCGGGTAGCACAGATACGCAGTATTTT
clone size: .; J gene: TRBJ2-1; V gene: TRBV5-1; D gene: .; CDR3 protein: CASSLANEQFF; CDR3 DNA: TGCGCCAGCAGCTTGGCTAATGAGCAGTTCTTC
clone size: .; J gene: TRBJ2-1; V gene: TRBV24-1; D gene: TRBD2; CDR3 protein: CATSDRTSLHYNEQFF; CDR3 DNA: TGTGCCACCAGTGATAGGACTAGTTTGCATTACAATGAGCAGTTCTTC
clone size: .; J gene: TRBJ1-2; V gene: TRBV5-1; D gene: TRBD1; CDR3 protein: CASSLGTGVYGYTF; CDR3 DNA: TGCGCCAGCAGCTTGGGGACAGGTGTCTATGGCTACACCTTC
clone size: .; J gene: TRBJ2-7; V gene: TRBV6-5; D gene: TRBD1; CDR3 protein: CASSADRSAYEQYF; CDR3 DNA: TGTGCCAGCAGCGCGGACAGGAGCGCCTACGAGCAGTACTTC
clone size: .; J gene: TRBJ2-5; V gene: TRBV6-6; D gene: .; CDR3 protein: CASRSGGPGQETQYF; CDR3 DNA: TGTGCCAGCAGGTCTGGAGGGCCGGGGCAAGAGACCCAGTACTTC
clone size: .; J gene: TRBJ2-1; V gene: TRBV3-1/TRBV3-2; D gene: .; CDR3 protein: CASSPPPRNEQFF; CDR3 DNA: TGTGCCAGCAGCCCCCCCCCACGGAATGAGCAGTTCTTC
clone size: .; J gene: TRBJ2-7; V gene: TRBV27; D gene: TRBD1; CDR3 protein: CASSLEDRGTYEQYF; CDR3 DNA: TGTGCCAGCAGTTTGGAGGACAGGGGGACCTACGAGCAGTACTTC
clone size: .; J gene: TRBJ2-7; V gene: TRBV5-4; D gene: TRBD1; CDR3 protein: CASRTDRGVGEQYF; CDR3 DNA: TGTGCCAGCAGGACCGACAGGGGGGTCGGCGAGCAGTACTTC
clone size: .; J gene: TRBJ1-4; V gene: TRBV27; D gene: .; CDR3 protein: CASSFTGSNEKLFF; CDR3 DNA: TGTGCCAGCAGTTTCACAGGATCTAATGAAAAACTGTTTTTT
clone size: .; J gene: TRBJ2-3; V gene: TRBV7-3; D gene: TRBD2; CDR3 protein: CASRFPGLAGGTDTQYF; CDR3 DNA: TGTGCCAGCAGGTTTCCGGGACTAGCGGGAGGTACAGATACGCAGTATTTT
clone size: .; J gene: TRBJ1-4; V gene: TRBV2; D gene: .; CDR3 protein: CASSEMVLNEKLFF; CDR3 DNA: TGTGCCAGCAGTGAAATGGTCCTTAATGAAAAACTGTTTTTT
clone size: .; J gene: TRBJ2-1; V gene: TRBV3-1/TRBV3-2; D gene: TRBD2; CDR3 protein: CASRPSGGIDEQFF; CDR3 DNA: TGTGCCAGCAGGCCTAGCGGGGGTATAGATGAGCAGTTCTTC
clone size: few; J gene: TRBJ2-3; V gene: TRBV5-1; D gene: TRBD2; CDR3 protein: CASSLVRGGTDTQYF; CDR3 DNA: TGCGCCAGCAGCTTGGTACGGGGGGGCACAGATACGCAGTATTTT
clone size: once; J gene: TRBJ2-7; V gene: TRBV4-2; D gene: TRBD2; CDR3 protein: CASSQGLAVDEQYF; CDR3 DNA: TGTGCCAGCAGCCAAGGACTAGCGGTCGACGAGCAGTACTTC
clone size: .; J gene: TRBJ1-2; V gene: TRBV15; D gene: .; CDR3 protein: CATSRHGTNYGYTF; CDR3 DNA: TGTGCCACCAGCAGACACGGGACGAACTATGGCTACACCTTC
clone size: .; J gene: TRBJ2-2; V gene: TRBV7-7; D gene: .; CDR3 protein: CASSSTRVLNTGELFF; CDR3 DNA: TGTGCCAGCAGCTCCACGCGGGTACTGAACACCGGGGAGCTGTTTTTT
clone size: .; J gene: TRBJ2-4; V gene: TRBV5-5; D gene: .; CDR3 protein: CASSLAGRVLEIQYF; CDR3 DNA: TGTGCCAGCAGCTTGGCGGGACGGGTCCTTGAGATTCAGTACTTC